This TCR beta chain is drawn from a study of breast tumors, draining lymph nodes, adjacent tissues. A few counts support this clonotype. Its antigen is as yet unknown. Study-level points and caveats: Tumor T cell lymph node origin was a supported hypothesis, not proven. Tumor TCR diversity was below lymph nodes but above nontumor tissue.

The CDR3 is made up of 15 amino acids. Germline trimming cut 6 bases from V and 5 bases from J; bases unmatched to any gene: 9. Germline lookup yields CDR1 MDHEN and CDR2 SYDVKM. TCRdb re-derived calls from the multiplex PCR reads in MiXCR, one entry per CDR3 protein. The sample yields 30,000 to 40,000 distinct CDR3 sequences, 36% seen once. Sequencing was performed on breast tumor tissue. The rearrangement links TRBV28 to TRBJ1-5; 8 bases align to TRBD1. The sequence was obtained from a female donor with breast cancer. Some clones in this sample may be carry-over from other donors' samples. The CDR3 reads CASRSGTGFYQPQHF. In DNA form, the CDR3 reads TGTGCCAGCAGATCCGGGACAGGCTTCTATCAGCCCCAGCATTTT.